This T cell receptor (beta chain) was obtained from a study of OX40 agonist ivuxolimab in advanced cancers. The overall study: Ivuxolimab was delivered to patients intravenously every 2 weeks at doses spanning 0.01 to 10 mg/kg.

A word on this clone: Its antigen is not identified.

General observations from the study: In the 0.1 to 3.0 mg/kg range, CD4+ and CD8+ blood T cells had expanded clonally by week 6.

Blood draws occurred at baseline, cycle 4 day 1, and cycle 7 day 1. Assay used: immunoSEQ multiplex PCR; TCRdb lists only in-frame clones, some missing. Among around 31,000 clones, about 86% were seen once, and the ten largest hold roughly 31%. Germline CDR1 is SNHLY and CDR2 is FYNNEI. With V trimmed by 7 bases and J by 3 bases, 5 bases remained unmatched. CDR3 size: 14 residues. The specimen was CD4+ or CD8+ T cells sorted from blood, collected in a trial of the OX40 agonist ivuxolimab. The receptor was isolated from an adult with an advanced solid tumor such as melanoma, head and neck, liver or kidney cancer. The chain links TRBV2 to TRBJ2-2; 7 nucleotides line up with TRBD2. The CDR3 spells CASKFREDTGELFF. The CDR3 DNA reads as TGTGCCAGCAAATTTCGGGAGGACACCGGGGAGCTGTTTTTT.